The 27 T cell receptor beta chains below come from one sample, sequenced in a study of OX40 agonist ivuxolimab in advanced cancers. TCRdb's table, derived via immunoSEQ multiplex PCR, lists solely in-frame clones and lacks some. Of roughly 65,000 clones in the sample, 87% were seen once. The sample in question was CD4+ or CD8+ T cells sorted from blood, obtained in a trial of the OX40 agonist ivuxolimab. The receptor source for this set is an adult with an advanced solid tumor such as melanoma, head and neck, liver or kidney cancer.

V is TRBV29-1 and J is TRBJ1-1, with TRBD1 matching over 8 bases. CDR1 is SQVTM, CDR2 ANQGSEA, per germline. This CDR3 is 13 amino acids long. The ends lost 7 bases at V and 1 base at J; junction bases unmatched: 5. CDR3 coding DNA: TGCAGCGGACGACAGGGGTGGAACACTGAAGCTTTCTTT. Protein product: CSGRQGWNTEAFF.

The chain combines TRBV6-5 with TRBJ1-5; 9 bases are shared with TRBD1. Germline CDR1 and CDR2: MNHEY and SVGAGI. The CDR3 spans 15 residues. With V trimmed by 0 bases and J by 4 bases, 1 base remained unmatched. CDR3 sequence: CASSYSGTGNQPQHF. In DNA form, the CDR3 reads TGTGCCAGCAGTTACTCCGGGACAGGGAATCAGCCCCAGCATTTT.

This clone was seen a single time. The rearrangement uses TRBV6-5 and TRBJ2-7, with 7 bases that match TRBD1. The CDR3 contains 12 residues. After removal of 5 bases from V and 7 bases from J, the junction contained 5 bases not matched to a gene. Germline assignment: CDR1 MNHEY and CDR2 SVGAGI. The CDR3 spells CASSPTGWEQYF. In DNA, the CDR3 is TGTGCCAGCAGTCCGACAGGGTGGGAGCAGTACTTC.

CDR3 nucleotide sequence: TGTGCCAGCTCTGTGGGGACAGGGGTTCCATGGGGCGGCAATGAGCAGTTCTTC. As protein: CASSVGTGVPWGGNEQFF. This chain connects TRBV18 to TRBJ2-1; 10 bases align to TRBD1. CDR1 is KGHSH, CDR2 LQKENI, per germline. The V gene end was trimmed by 6 bases and the J gene end by 6 bases; junction bases not matched to a gene: 17. This CDR3 comprises 18 residues.

V and J are TRBV1 and TRBJ2-5. TRBV1 counts as a pseudogene. The CDR3 runs 23 residues. The DNA of the CDR3 is TGCACCAGCAGCCAAGATATGCACGAGGGGGAGCGGGCTTTAAGAGGGAACAAAGAGACCCAGTACTTC. This translates into CTSSQDMHEGERALRGNKETQYF.

The chain has TRBV27 and TRBJ2-3; 10 nucleotides line up with TRBD2. CDR1 MNHEY and CDR2 SMNVEV come from the germline V gene (reference sequence). CDR3 length: 17 residues. Losses at the gene ends were 2 bases for V and 2 bases for J; bases not matched to a gene: 7. This CDR3 is CASSLSGGATYTDTQYF. DNA of the CDR3: TGTGCCAGCAGTTTAAGCGGGGGGGCCACCTACACAGATACGCAGTATTTT.

This clone was seen a single time. The chain joins TRBV30 to TRBJ2-5, with D uncertain. Between the trimmed V and J ends, which lost 3 bases and 3 bases, there was a span of 17 bases. Per the germline V gene, CDR1 is GTSNPN and CDR2 is SVGIG (reference sequence). The CDR3 extends over 15 amino acids. The CDR3 nucleotides are TGTGCCTGGAGGGGCGCAGTGGCAGGCAAAGAGACCCAGTACTTC. It is translated as CAWRGAVAGKETQYF.

The chain has TRBV15 and TRBJ2-7; D gene unclear. CDR1 and CDR2 from the germline V gene are LNHNV and YYDKDF (reference sequence). This CDR3 comprises 15 residues. The V and J ends lost 0 bases and 1 base respectively, with 10 bases between them. The CDR3 region is CATSRDDTMSYEQYF. Here the CDR3 DNA reads TGTGCCACCAGCAGAGATGACACCATGTCCTACGAGCAGTACTTC.

The chain joins TRBV4-1 to TRBJ2-7, with D perhaps TRBD2 (7 bases). V lost 0 bases, J lost 2 bases, and 14 bases lay in between. Germline CDR1 reads MGHRA; CDR2 reads YSYEKL. The CDR3 covers 16 residues. The CDR3 DNA sequence: TGCGCCAGCAGCCAAGATCTGAGGGGGAGGGCCTACGAGCAGTACTTC. Its protein product is CASSQDLRGRAYEQYF.

The chain carries TRBV7-6 and TRBJ1-5; TRBD1 aligns across 9 bases. The V segment lost 2 bases and the J segment 4 bases; nucleotides outside the gene matches: 3. Germline values: CDR1 SGHVS, CDR2 FNYEAQ. There are 15 residues in the CDR3. CDR3 sequence: CASSLLGTGNQPQHF. Written as DNA, the CDR3 is TGTGCCAGCAGCTTACTCGGGACAGGGAATCAGCCCCAGCATTTT.

The V gene is TRBV28, the J gene TRBJ1-5; D may be TRBD1 (5 bases). The ends were cut back, 3 bases at V and 3 bases at J, with 9 bases in the middle. Germline CDR1 reads MDHEN; CDR2 reads SYDVKM. The CDR3 runs to 14 residues. CDR3 residues: CASSFGALNQPQHF. The CDR3 nucleotides are TGTGCCAGCAGTTTCGGGGCACTCAATCAGCCCCAGCATTTT.

V is TRBV10-2 and J is TRBJ1-2, with 8 positions matching TRBD1. The CDR3 covers 13 residues. Germline lookup yields CDR1 WSHSY and CDR2 SAAADI. The V gene end was trimmed by 6 bases and the J gene end by 3 bases; junction bases not matched to a gene: 3. Here the CDR3 DNA reads TGCGCCAGCAGAACGACAGGGGACTATGGCTACACCTTC. Translation gives CASRTTGDYGYTF.

This clone appeared a few times. The chain couples TRBV7-2 to TRBJ2-2; 8 bases map to TRBD1. Germline V gene lookup returns CDR1 SGHTA and CDR2 FQGNSA. The junction had 11 bases not matched to a gene; V was cut back by 4 bases and J by 4 bases. The CDR3 extends over 17 amino acids. CDR3 protein: CASSWIEGQVFTGELFF. CDR3 sequence (DNA): TGTGCCAGCAGCTGGATTGAGGGACAGGTGTTCACCGGGGAGCTGTTTTTT. Complete variable domain (other parts from reference TRBV7-2 and TRBJ2-2): GAGVSQSPSNKVTEKGKDVELRCDPISGHTALYWYRQSLGQGLEFLIYFQGNSAPDKSGLPSDRFSAERTGGSVSTLTIQRTQQEDSAVYLCASSWIEGQVFTGELFFGEGSRLTVL.

Only a few counts were recorded for this clone. The rearrangement joins TRBV5-6 to TRBJ1-4; 8 bases fit TRBD1. V lost 3 bases and J lost 5; bases outside the gene matches: 0. This CDR3 has 13 amino acids. The germline V gene has CDR1 SGHDT and CDR2 YYEEEE. The CDR3 region is CASSWDRNEKLFF. CDR3 nucleotides: TGTGCCAGCAGCTGGGACAGGAATGAAAAACTGTTTTTT.

The CDR3 nucleotides are TGTGCCAGCAGCTCCCAGGGGGCGGGAAACACCATATATTTT. Amino acid sequence: CASSSQGAGNTIYF. This sequence joins TRBV5-4 and TRBJ1-3, with 8 bases fitting TRBD1. Germline CDR1 reads SGHNT; CDR2 reads YYREEE (reference sequence). V lost 3 bases to trimming and J lost 4 bases; unmatched junction nucleotides: 3. This CDR3 is 14 amino acids long.

This chain uses TRBV7-2 with TRBJ2-3, with 8 positions matching TRBD1. The CDR3 runs 17 residues. V dropped 4 bases and J dropped 1; count of bases not matched to a gene: 10. The germline gives CDR1 SGHTA, CDR2 FQGNSA. The CDR3 DNA reads as TGTGCCAGCAGCTATGACAGGGGATTTGGGGGCACAGATACGCAGTATTTT. As protein: CASSYDRGFGGTDTQYF.

The V gene is TRBV5-4, the J gene TRBJ2-1; 9 bases match TRBD1. Germline V gene sequence: CDR1 SGHNT, CDR2 YYREEE (reference sequence). The length of the CDR3 is 18 residues. With 0 bases clipped from V and 3 bases from J, the junction kept 10 bases outside the gene matches. CDR3 nucleotide sequence: TGTGCCAGCAGCTTGGGGATCTATAGGACAGGGGACTACAATGAGCAGTTCTTC. Protein: CASSLGIYRTGDYNEQFF.

This chain links TRBV15 with TRBJ2-1; 7 nucleotides align to TRBD2. Germline CDR1 is LNHNV and CDR2 is YYDKDF (reference sequence). V was clipped by 0 bases and J by 5 bases; unmatched bases: 10. The CDR3 is 17 residues long. The CDR3 is CATSRDVSGTKNNEQFF. Written as DNA, the CDR3 is TGTGCCACCAGCAGAGATGTCTCCGGGACTAAAAACAATGAGCAGTTCTTC.

The chain joins TRBV11-3 to TRBJ2-1; 7 nucleotides align to TRBD2. Germline loops: CDR1 SGHNT, CDR2 YENEEA. Unmatched junction bases numbered 3, after V lost 0 bases and J lost 1 base. This CDR3 region has 16 residues. The CDR3 DNA reads TGTGCCAGCAGCTTAGAGGGGAGGGGATCCTACAATGAGCAGTTCTTC. Amino acid sequence: CASSLEGRGSYNEQFF.

The V call is TRBV28, the J call TRBJ2-7, with D possibly matching TRBD2 (6 bases). From germline, CDR1 is MDHEN and CDR2 SYDVKM. The germline V and J ends were trimmed by 6 bases and 9 bases, with 18 bases remaining between them. The CDR3 extends over 13 amino acids. DNA of the CDR3: TGTGCCAGCAGGCTTCGACGGGACTGGGGGCAGTACTTC. Protein sequence: CASRLRRDWGQYF.

V usage is TRBV2 and J usage is TRBJ1-1; D is undetermined. CDR3 length: 10 residues. Looked up from germline, CDR1 is SNHLY and CDR2 is FYNNEI. Trimming removed 7 bases from V and 9 bases from J, with 9 bases in between. The CDR3 here is CASKGLQAFF. DNA of the CDR3: TGTGCCAGCAAAGGTCTCCAAGCTTTCTTT. Together with reference TRBV2 and TRBJ1-1, the CDR3 gives the full variable domain: EPEVTQTPSHQVTQMGQEVILRCVPISNHLYFYWYRQILGQKVEFLVSFYNNEISEKSEIFDDQFSVERPDGSNFTLKIRSTKLEDSAMYFCASKGLQAFFGQGTRLTVV.

The V call is TRBV5-1, the J call TRBJ2-7, with D possibly TRBD1 on 6 matching bases. V lost 2 bases, J lost 3 bases, and 12 bases lay in between. The germline CDR1 and CDR2 sequences are SGHRS and YFSETQ. The CDR3 extends over 14 amino acids. The DNA for the CDR3 is TGCGCCAGCAGCTTAACAGGGTCCGGCTACGAGCAGTACTTC. Its protein product is CASSLTGSGYEQYF.

The V gene is TRBV6-6, the J gene TRBJ1-2; no definite D call. Germline-derived CDR1 and CDR2 are MNHNY and SVGAGI (reference sequence). The CDR3 runs to 13 residues. V dropped 6 bases and J dropped 3 bases, with 11 bases sitting between them. DNA of the CDR3: TGTGCCAGCAGCACCCCGGGCTACTATGGCTACACCTTC. Translated: CASSTPGYYGYTF.

The chain uses TRBV29-1 and TRBJ2-2; TRBD2 agrees at 10 bases. The V gene end was trimmed by 6 bases and the J gene end by 4 bases; junction bases not matched to a gene: 11. The V gene's germline CDR1 is SQVTM and CDR2 ANQGSEA. The CDR3 length is 16 residues. CDR3 residues: CSVRPSGGAVTGELFF. In DNA, the CDR3 is TGCAGCGTCCGGCCCAGCGGGGGGGCGGTCACCGGGGAGCTGTTTTTT.

The gene calls are TRBV7-9 and TRBJ2-2; a possible D gene is TRBD1 (5 bases). CDR1 SEHNR and CDR2 FQNEAQ come from the germline V gene (reference sequence). This CDR3 contains 16 residues. Trimming cost V 0 bases and J 1 base, with 9 bases left between them. CDR3 in DNA: TGTGCCAGCAGCTTAGCAGGGGCCCTGAACACCGGGGAGCTGTTTTTT. It specifies CASSLAGALNTGELFF. The full variable domain, in which reference TRBV7-9 and TRBJ2-2 provide the parts outside the CDR3, is DTGVSQNPRHKITKRGQNVTFRCDPISEHNRLYWYRQTLGQGPEFLTYFQNEAQLEKSRLLSDRFSAERPKGSFSTLEIQRTEQGDSAMYLCASSLAGALNTGELFFGEGSRLTVL.

The chain carries TRBV7-6 and TRBJ2-3, with no clear D. The CDR3 contains 14 residues. The V end lost 6 bases, the J end lost 5 bases, and 15 bases lay between the germline ends. Germline CDR1 is SGHVS and CDR2 is FNYEAQ. CDR3 in DNA: TGTGCCAGCAGTCGGCAGCCTACTAAAGATACGCAGTATTTT. This gives the protein CASSRQPTKDTQYF.

This sequence joins TRBV5-1 and TRBJ2-2; 11 bases match TRBD1. This CDR3 has 16 residues. Per the germline V gene, CDR1 is SGHRS and CDR2 is YFSETQ. After removal of 4 bases from V and 8 bases from J, the junction contained 10 bases not matched to a gene. The DNA of the CDR3 is TGCGCCAGCAGCGGCCGGACAGGGGGCACCGGAGGGGAGCTGTTTTTT. Translating it yields CASSGRTGGTGGELFF.